These 22 T cell receptor beta chains were sequenced from one sample in a study of spatial heterogeneity in lung cancer. Their cognate antigens are unknown. Whole-study findings and limits: One measure, the expanded intratumoral alpha and beta TCR count, tracked tumor mutation counts.

Specified time point: sample taken at primary tumor resection. TCRdb re-called the 5' RACE reads with MiXCR, one entry per CDR3 protein. The sample lists about 1,600 distinct CDR3 sequences, around 20% occurring once. The sample here was lung tumor tissue, taken at surgery. The receptors originated from a male donor with early-stage non-small cell lung cancer.

This clonotype is labeled as medium-sized. This beta chain is a stray sequence in a library constructed for alpha chains; its clone size is not meaningful. The chain has TRBV12-3 or TRBV12-4 and TRBJ1-1; D remains ambiguous. V was pared by 1 base and J by 2 bases, with 2 bases between. The CDR3 totals 12 residues. CDR3 loop: CASSLGNTEAFF. For the CDR3, the DNA is TGTGCCAGCAGTTTAGGAAACACTGAAGCTTTCTTT.

This clonotype is deemed medium-sized. This beta chain appears as a stray read in a library generated for alpha chains; its size is not informative. This chain joins TRBV7-2 and TRBJ2-1; a weak D match, TRBD1 (6 bases). The V gene lost 4 bases and the J gene lost 6 bases, with 19 bases spanning the gap. This CDR3 is built from 16 residues. In germline, CDR1 is SGHTA, CDR2 FQGNSA. The CDR3 coding sequence is TGTGCCAGCAGCTGGATGGTAGGACAGCCGGCCAATGAGCAGTTCTTC. As protein: CASSWMVGQPANEQFF.

This clonotype is classed as medium-sized (0.01 to 0.1%). In a library made to pick up alpha chains, this beta chain is a stray read with a size that means little. This chain connects TRBV27 to TRBJ1-4; 8 positions match TRBD1. The CDR3 covers 14 residues. Germline-derived CDR1 and CDR2 are MNHEY and SMNVEV (reference sequence). The trim removed 4 bases at V and 6 bases at J, leaving 4 bases unmatched. CDR3 nucleotides: TGTGCCAGCAGTTGGACAGGGTGGGATGAAAAACTGTTTTTT. As protein: CASSWTGWDEKLFF.

This clonotype is termed medium-sized (0.01 to 0.1%). This beta chain represents an off-target read in a library built for alpha chains; its size is of limited meaning. The J gene is TRBJ2-1, the V gene TRBV10-3; 8 nucleotides match TRBD1. J lost 6 bases, V lost 6 bases, and 7 bases had no gene match. The CDR3 spans 14 residues. The germline gives CDR1 ENHRY, CDR2 SYGVKD. The CDR3 here is CAISQGQAVNEQFF. Here the CDR3 DNA reads TGTGCCATCAGCCAGGGACAGGCCGTCAATGAGCAGTTCTTC.

This clonotype counts as medium-sized. Found in a library prepared for alpha chains, this beta chain is an off-target read, and its abundance has little meaning. The V call is TRBV20-1, the J call TRBJ2-2, with D perhaps TRBD2 (6 bases). Trimming took off 2 bases at V and 2 bases at J, with 18 bases between the two ends. Germline loops: CDR1 DFQATT, CDR2 SNEGSKA (reference sequence). The CDR3 is 17 residues long. CDR3 protein: CSARPSPSSGNTGELFF. CDR3 nucleotide sequence: TGCAGTGCTAGACCGTCCCCCAGTAGCGGTAACACCGGGGAGCTGTTTTTT.

This clonotype has a handful of counts. Because the library targeted alpha chains, this beta chain is an off-target read whose size means little. The genes are TRBV27 and TRBJ2-6; the D gene could be TRBD1 or TRBD2 (5 bases each). The CDR3 has 18 amino acids. Germline CDR1 MNHEY, CDR2 SMNVEV (reference sequence). Trimming left V 7 bases short and J 0 bases short, with 19 bases between. The CDR3: CASTRRGRIISGANVLTF. The CDR3 DNA sequence: TGTGCCAGCACCCGCCGGGGCAGGATAATCTCTGGGGCCAACGTCCTGACTTTC.

This clonotype is classed as medium-sized. This beta chain is a stray read from a library made for alpha chains; its abundance is not meaningful. The chain employs TRBV5-8 and TRBJ2-5; D is unresolved. V dropped 4 bases and J dropped 5 bases, with 6 bases sitting between them. Germline V gene lookup returns CDR1 SGHTS and CDR2 YDEGEE. The CDR3 extends over 11 amino acids. In nucleotides, the CDR3 is TGTGCCAGCAGCGCCCTTGAGACCCAGTACTTC. The encoded protein is CASSALETQYF.

In this sample, this clonotype is large. Since the library was made to target alpha chains, this beta chain is a stray read and its abundance is not meaningful. The rearrangement uses TRBV28 and TRBJ2-1; 7 bases fit TRBD1. Germline V gene lookup returns CDR1 MDHEN and CDR2 SYDVKM. There are 13 residues in the CDR3. J gave up 3 bases and V 7 bases, and 3 bases lay outside the gene matches. CDR3 coding DNA: TGTGCCAGCATTCGGGACAGCTACAATGAGCAGTTCTTC. It is translated as CASIRDSYNEQFF.

This clonotype qualifies as medium-sized (0.01 to 0.1%). As an off-target read in a library built for alpha chains, this beta chain has a frequency of little significance. The chain has TRBV5-1 and TRBJ1-1, with D possibly TRBD1 on 5 matching bases. CDR3 size: 12 residues. V shed 5 bases and J shed 4 bases, with 9 bases lying between them. Germline CDR1 is SGHRS and CDR2 is YFSETQ. The CDR3 loop reads CASRTGTTEAFF. The CDR3 DNA reads as TGCGCCAGCAGAACCGGGACCACTGAAGCTTTCTTT. The variable domain in full, with the rest retrieved from reference TRBV5-1 and TRBJ1-1, is KAGVTQTPRYLIKTRGQQVTLSCSPISGHRSVSWYQQTPGQGLQFLFEYFSETQRNKGNFPGRFSGRQFSNSRSEMNVSTLELGDSALYLCASRTGTTEAFFGQGTRLTVV.

This clonotype rates as large. Since the library was made to target alpha chains, this beta chain is a stray read and its abundance is not meaningful. This CDR3 is CASSYSSPGTPEAFF. DNA for the CDR3: TGTGCCAGCAGTTACTCGAGTCCCGGGACTCCTGAAGCTTTCTTT. This chain joins TRBV6-2 or TRBV6-3 and TRBJ1-1; TRBD1 might be the D (5 bases). The CDR3 extends over 15 amino acids. CDR1 and CDR2 (germline): MNHEY, SVGEGT. V was pared by 0 bases and J by 6 bases, with 14 bases between.

With respect to this clonotype: In a library made to pick up alpha chains, this beta chain is a stray read with a size that means little. The rearrangement joins TRBV12-3 or TRBV12-4 to TRBJ2-2; 7 bases line up with TRBD2. V gave up 6 bases and J gave up 6 bases; unmatched junction bases: 13. The CDR3 loop spans 16 amino acids. The CDR3 bases are TGTGCCAGCAGCCGCCTTGCGGGAGCATCTGCCGGGGAGCTGTTTTTT. Residues: CASSRLAGASAGELFF.

Details on this clonotype: Mismatch with germline at one junction end may stem from a read error. The library was built for alpha chains, so this beta chain is an off-target read and its size means little. The chain uses TRBV7-7 and TRBJ2-5; D ambiguous. CDR1 SSHAT and CDR2 FNYEAQ come from the germline V gene (reference sequence). The CDR3 contains 14 residues. The CDR3 DNA sequence: TGTGCTAGCAGCTTAGGTACACAGCCGGAGACCCAGTACTTC. It yields the protein CASSLGTQPETQYF.

This clonotype has just a few counts. Since the library was made to target alpha chains, this beta chain is a stray read and its abundance is not meaningful. The CDR3: CASSYSGVLTGVRFNEQFF. The DNA of the CDR3 is TGTGCCAGCAGTTACTCCGGGGTCCTCACGGGAGTCCGTTTTAATGAGCAGTTCTTC. The rearrangement joins TRBV6-2 or TRBV6-3 to TRBJ2-1; D is perhaps TRBD2 (6 bases). CDR3 length equals 19 residues. Trimming took 0 bases from V and 7 from J, leaving 25 bases between them. Germline loops: CDR1 MNHEY, CDR2 SVGEGT.

As concerns this clonotype: This beta chain lies outside the target of a library built for alpha chains; its clone size means little. The chain is built from TRBV2 and TRBJ1-1; possible D gene TRBD1, 5 bases. The CDR3 consists of 13 residues. V was trimmed by 5 bases and J by 1 base, leaving 8 bases between them. Germline assignment: CDR1 SNHLY and CDR2 FYNNEI. The CDR3 here is CASSTDRNTEAFF. For the CDR3, the DNA is TGTGCCAGCAGTACCGACAGGAACACTGAAGCTTTCTTT.

This clonotype is classed as medium-sized. Within a library made for alpha chains, this beta chain is off target, and its count is uninformative. V usage is TRBV3-1 and J usage is TRBJ2-1; 10 nucleotides match TRBD2. The J segment lost 8 bases and the V segment lost 0 bases, leaving 10 bases of the junction unmatched. The germline V gene has CDR1 LGHDT and CDR2 YNNKEL (reference sequence). This CDR3 spans 17 amino acids. The CDR3 sequence is CASSQDRGTSVGDEQFF. The CDR3 DNA follows: TGTGCCAGCAGCCAAGATCGAGGGACTAGCGTCGGGGATGAGCAGTTCTTC.

In this sample, this clonotype is medium-sized (0.01 to 0.1%). This beta chain is an off-target read within a library intended for alpha chains, so its frequency means little. The genes are TRBV15 and TRBJ1-5; D is ambiguous. Germline CDR1 reads LNHNV; CDR2 reads YYDKDF (reference sequence). V was pared by 4 bases and J by 2 bases, with 12 bases between. This CDR3 is 15 amino acids long. The chain's CDR3 is CATSIQSEGNQPQHF. The DNA for the CDR3 is TGTGCCACCAGCATACAGTCAGAAGGCAATCAGCCCCAGCATTTT.

On this clonotype: Because this beta chain is a stray read in a library intended to capture alpha chains, its abundance should not be given much weight. The chain couples TRBV7-8 to TRBJ1-2, with a tentative D call TRBD1 (5 bases). V lost 5 bases and J lost 4, with 23 bases in between. This CDR3 comprises 17 residues. The germline V gene encodes CDR1 SGHVS and CDR2 FQNEAQ. The DNA for the CDR3 is TGTGCCAGCAGCGTACACTTCGTTTCGCGACAGCCCTATGGCTACACCTTC. Translated, it gives CASSVHFVSRQPYGYTF. Combining the CDR3 with reference TRBV7-8 and TRBJ1-2 gives the whole variable domain GAGVSQSPRYKVAKRGQDVALRCDPISGHVSLFWYQQALGQGPEFLTYFQNEAQLDKSGLPSDRFFAERPEGSVSTLKIQRTQQEDSAVYLCASSVHFVSRQPYGYTFGSGTRLTVV.

By frequency in the sample, this clonotype is medium-sized. This beta chain was picked up by a library intended for alpha chains and is off target, so its count carries little meaning. The chain carries TRBV27 and TRBJ2-1; D is unresolved. The CDR3 spans 11 residues. Trimming removed 5 bases at V and 4 bases at J, with 3 bases between. The germline V gene encodes CDR1 MNHEY and CDR2 SMNVEV (reference sequence). CDR3 nucleotide sequence: TGTGCCAGCAGTAATTACAATGAGCAGTTCTTC. As protein: CASSNYNEQFF.

This clonotype is classed as large. This beta chain is a stray sequence in a library constructed for alpha chains; its clone size is not meaningful. The CDR3 reads CASTSLHQPPEETQYF. The CDR3 DNA reads TGTGCCAGCACCTCACTCCACCAACCTCCCGAAGAGACCCAGTACTTC. This rearrangement joins TRBV28 to TRBJ2-5; no definite D call. Germline assignment: CDR1 MDHEN and CDR2 SYDVKM. V dropped 7 bases and J dropped 3 bases, with 21 bases sitting between them. The CDR3 is 16 amino acids. The full variable domain, rest sourced from reference TRBV28 and TRBJ2-5, is DVKVTQSSRYLVKRTGEKVFLECVQDMDHENMFWYRQDPGLGLRLIYFSYDVKMKEKGDIPEGYSVSREKKERFSLILESASTNQTSMYLCASTSLHQPPEETQYFGPGTRLLVL.

This clonotype ranks as medium-sized (0.01 to 0.1%). A library made for alpha chains picked up this beta chain off target, so its size means little. The chain has TRBV11-2 and TRBJ2-7, with 7 bases fitting TRBD1. V was pared by 2 bases and J by 2 bases, with 3 bases of the junction left unmatched. Germline CDR1 reads SGHAT; CDR2 reads FQNNGV. CDR3 length equals 14 residues. As DNA, the CDR3 is TGTGCCAGCAGCTTAACCGGGACAGCCTACGAGCAGTACTTC. Its translation is CASSLTGTAYEQYF.

This clonotype is medium-sized by share. This beta chain is a stray sequence in a library constructed for alpha chains; its clone size is not meaningful. The chain recombines TRBV5-1 with TRBJ2-3; 11 bases are shared with TRBD2. Trimming took 3 bases from V and 6 from J; bases not matched to a gene: 6. CDR1 and CDR2 from the germline V gene are SGHRS and YFSETQ. CDR3 length: 15 amino acids. The CDR3 loop is CASSWKLAGVDTQYF. The CDR3 nucleotides read TGCGCCAGCAGCTGGAAACTAGCGGGAGTGGATACGCAGTATTTT. The full variable domain, with the rest looked up from reference TRBV5-1 and TRBJ2-3, is KAGVTQTPRYLIKTRGQQVTLSCSPISGHRSVSWYQQTPGQGLQFLFEYFSETQRNKGNFPGRFSGRQFSNSRSEMNVSTLELGDSALYLCASSWKLAGVDTQYFGPGTRLTVL.

This clonotype is categorized as medium-sized. Since the library was made to target alpha chains, this beta chain is a stray read and its abundance is not meaningful. This chain's CDR3 is CASSLNGQASFYGYTF. For the CDR3, the DNA is TGTGCCAGCAGCCTTAACGGACAGGCGAGTTTCTATGGCTACACCTTC. The chain links TRBV28 to TRBJ1-2, with 7 bases fitting TRBD1. With V trimmed by 6 bases and J by 4 bases, 14 bases remained unmatched. Germline V gives CDR1 MDHEN, CDR2 SYDVKM. The CDR3 consists of 16 residues.